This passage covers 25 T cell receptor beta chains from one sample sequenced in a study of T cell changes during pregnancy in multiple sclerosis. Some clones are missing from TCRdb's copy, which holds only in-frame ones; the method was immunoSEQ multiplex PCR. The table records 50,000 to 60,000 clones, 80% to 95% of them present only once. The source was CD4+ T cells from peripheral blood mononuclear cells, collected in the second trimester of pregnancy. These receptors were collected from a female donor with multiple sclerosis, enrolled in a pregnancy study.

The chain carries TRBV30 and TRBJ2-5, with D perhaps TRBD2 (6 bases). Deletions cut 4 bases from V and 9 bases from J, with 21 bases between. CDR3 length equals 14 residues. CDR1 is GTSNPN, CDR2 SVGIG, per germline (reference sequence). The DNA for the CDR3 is TGTGCCTGGACCGGGACTTCCCTCCATGTGGCCCAGTACTTC. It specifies CAWTGTSLHVAQYF.

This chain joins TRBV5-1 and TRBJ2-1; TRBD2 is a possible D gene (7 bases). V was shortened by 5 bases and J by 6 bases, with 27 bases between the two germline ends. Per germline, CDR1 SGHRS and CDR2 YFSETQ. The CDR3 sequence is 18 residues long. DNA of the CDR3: TGCGCCAGCAGACGCACGGGGGGATGGGGAGGAGGGGGCAATGAGCAGTTCTTC. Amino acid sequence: CASRRTGGWGGGGNEQFF.

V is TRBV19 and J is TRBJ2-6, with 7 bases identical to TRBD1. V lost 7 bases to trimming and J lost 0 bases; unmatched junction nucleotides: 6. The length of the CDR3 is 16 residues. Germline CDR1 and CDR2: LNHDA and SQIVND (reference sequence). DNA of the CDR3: TGTGCCAGTAATAGACAGGGCGGCTCTGGGGCCAACGTCCTGACTTTC. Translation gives CASNRQGGSGANVLTF.

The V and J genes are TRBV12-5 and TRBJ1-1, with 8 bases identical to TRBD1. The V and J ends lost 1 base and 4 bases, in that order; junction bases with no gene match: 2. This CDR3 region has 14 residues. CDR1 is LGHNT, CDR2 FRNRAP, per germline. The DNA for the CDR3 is TGTGCTAGTGGTTTGGCACAGGGGGTCACTGAAGCTTTCTTT. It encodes CASGLAQGVTEAFF.

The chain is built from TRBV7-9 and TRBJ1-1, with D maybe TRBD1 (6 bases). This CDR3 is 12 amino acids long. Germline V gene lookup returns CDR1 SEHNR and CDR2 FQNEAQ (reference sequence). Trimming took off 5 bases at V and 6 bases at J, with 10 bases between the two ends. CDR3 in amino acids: CASSADSSEAFF. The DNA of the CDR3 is TGTGCCAGCAGCGCGGACAGTTCTGAAGCTTTCTTT.

DNA of the CDR3: TGCGCCAGCAGCCAGCCTGGACAGGCTACCCGGGGGACGCCCCAGCATTTT. The encoded protein is CASSQPGQATRGTPQHF. This chain joins TRBV4-1 and TRBJ1-5; 7 bases map to TRBD1. The CDR3 contains 17 residues. The germline V gene has CDR1 MGHRA and CDR2 YSYEKL. The V and J ends lost 3 bases and 9 bases, in that order; junction bases with no gene match: 17.

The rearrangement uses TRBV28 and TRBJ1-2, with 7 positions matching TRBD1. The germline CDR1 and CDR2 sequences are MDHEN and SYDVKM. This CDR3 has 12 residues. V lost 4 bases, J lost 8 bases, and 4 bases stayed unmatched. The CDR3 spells CASSSRGRGYTF. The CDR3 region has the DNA TGTGCCAGCAGTTCGAGGGGGCGAGGCTACACCTTC.

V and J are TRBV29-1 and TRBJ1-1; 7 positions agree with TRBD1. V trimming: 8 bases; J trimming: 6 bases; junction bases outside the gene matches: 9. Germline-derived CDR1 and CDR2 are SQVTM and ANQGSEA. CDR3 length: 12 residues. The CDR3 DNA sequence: TGCAGCCTCCGACAGGGTAGGTCTGAAGCTTTCTTT. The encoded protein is CSLRQGRSEAFF.

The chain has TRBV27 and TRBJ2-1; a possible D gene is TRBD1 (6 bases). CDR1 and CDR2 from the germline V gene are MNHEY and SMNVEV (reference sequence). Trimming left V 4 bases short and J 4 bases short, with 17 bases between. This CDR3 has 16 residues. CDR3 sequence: CASSSYRVGAYNEQFF. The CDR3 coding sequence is TGTGCCAGCAGTTCGTACAGGGTCGGGGCATACAATGAGCAGTTCTTC.

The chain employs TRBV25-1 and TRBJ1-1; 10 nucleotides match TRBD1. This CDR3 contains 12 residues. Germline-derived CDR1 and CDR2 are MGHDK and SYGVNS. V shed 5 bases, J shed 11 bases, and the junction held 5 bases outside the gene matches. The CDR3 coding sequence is TGTGCCAGCAGTTGGACAGGGGGGTTGGCTTTCTTT. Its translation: CASSWTGGLAFF.

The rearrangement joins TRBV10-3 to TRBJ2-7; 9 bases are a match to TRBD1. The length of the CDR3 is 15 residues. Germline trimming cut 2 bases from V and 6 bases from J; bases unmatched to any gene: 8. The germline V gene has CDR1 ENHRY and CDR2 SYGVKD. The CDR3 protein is CAISEVGQGKGEQYF. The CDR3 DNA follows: TGTGCCATCAGTGAGGTTGGACAGGGGAAGGGCGAGCAGTACTTC.

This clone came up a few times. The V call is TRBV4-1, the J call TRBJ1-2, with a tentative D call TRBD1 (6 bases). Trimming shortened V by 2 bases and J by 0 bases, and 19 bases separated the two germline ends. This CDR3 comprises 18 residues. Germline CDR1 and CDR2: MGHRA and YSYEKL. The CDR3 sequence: CASSQRGYREGANYGYTF. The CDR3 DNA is TGCGCCAGCAGCCAAAGGGGATACAGGGAGGGGGCTAACTATGGCTACACCTTC.

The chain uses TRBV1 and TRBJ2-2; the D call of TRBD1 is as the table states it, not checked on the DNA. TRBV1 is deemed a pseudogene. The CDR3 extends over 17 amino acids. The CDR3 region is CTSSYTGNPCGTGELFF. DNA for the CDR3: TGCACCAGCAGTTACACAGGGAATCCCTGCGGCACCGGGGAGCTGTTTTTT.

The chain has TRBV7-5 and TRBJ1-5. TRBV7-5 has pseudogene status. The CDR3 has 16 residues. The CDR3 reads CARSTRTFRRAQPQHF. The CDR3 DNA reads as TGTGCCAGAAGCACCCGGACATTCCGGAGGGCTCAGCCCCAGCATTTT.

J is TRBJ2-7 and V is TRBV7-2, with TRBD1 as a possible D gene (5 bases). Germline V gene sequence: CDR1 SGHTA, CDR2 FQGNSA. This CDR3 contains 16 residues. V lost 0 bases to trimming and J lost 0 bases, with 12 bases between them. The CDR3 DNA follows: TGTGCCAGCAGCTTAGCAGACAGACAGAGCTCCTACGAGCAGTACTTC. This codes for CASSLADRQSSYEQYF. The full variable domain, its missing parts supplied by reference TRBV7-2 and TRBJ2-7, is GAGVSQSPSNKVTEKGKDVELRCDPISGHTALYWYRQSLGQGLEFLIYFQGNSAPDKSGLPSDRFSAERTGGSVSTLTIQRTQQEDSAVYLCASSLADRQSSYEQYFGPGTRLTVT.

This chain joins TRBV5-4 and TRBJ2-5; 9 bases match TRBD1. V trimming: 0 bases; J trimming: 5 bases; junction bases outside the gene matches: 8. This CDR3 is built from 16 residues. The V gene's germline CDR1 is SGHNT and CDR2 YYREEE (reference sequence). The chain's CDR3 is CASSLERGQGRETQYF. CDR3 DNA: TGTGCCAGCAGCTTGGAAAGGGGACAGGGCCGGGAGACCCAGTACTTC.

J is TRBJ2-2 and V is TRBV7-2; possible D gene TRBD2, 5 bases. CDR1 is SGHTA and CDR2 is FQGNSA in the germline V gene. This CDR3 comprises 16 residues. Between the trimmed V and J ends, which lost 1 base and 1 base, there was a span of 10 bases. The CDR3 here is CASSLDGGLNTGELFF. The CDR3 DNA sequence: TGTGCCAGCAGCTTAGATGGCGGGCTGAACACCGGGGAGCTGTTTTTT.

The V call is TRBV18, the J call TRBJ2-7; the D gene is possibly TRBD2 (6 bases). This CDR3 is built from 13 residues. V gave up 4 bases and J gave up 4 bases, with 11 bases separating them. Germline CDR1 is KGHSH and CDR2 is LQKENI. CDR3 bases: TGTGCCAGCTCACAAACCGGGAGTTACGAGCAGTACTTC. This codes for CASSQTGSYEQYF.

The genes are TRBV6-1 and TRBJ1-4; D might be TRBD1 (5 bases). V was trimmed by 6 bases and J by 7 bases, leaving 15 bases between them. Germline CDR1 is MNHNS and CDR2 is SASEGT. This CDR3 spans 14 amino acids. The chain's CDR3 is CASRGRRVSEKLFF. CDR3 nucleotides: TGTGCCAGCAGGGGGCGGAGGGTTTCTGAAAAACTGTTTTTT.

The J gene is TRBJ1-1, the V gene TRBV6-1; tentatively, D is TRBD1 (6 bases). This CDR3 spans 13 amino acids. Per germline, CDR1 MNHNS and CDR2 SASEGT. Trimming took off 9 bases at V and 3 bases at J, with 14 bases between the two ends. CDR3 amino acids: CASREGGYTEAFF. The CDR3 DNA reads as TGTGCCAGTCGGGAGGGGGGATACACTGAAGCTTTCTTT.

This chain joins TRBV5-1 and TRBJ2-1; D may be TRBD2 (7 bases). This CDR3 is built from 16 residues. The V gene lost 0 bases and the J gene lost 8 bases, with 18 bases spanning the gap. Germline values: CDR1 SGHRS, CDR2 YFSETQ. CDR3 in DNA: TGCGCCAGCAGCTTGGACTTCGGGGGGCTTAACTATGAGCAGTTCTTC. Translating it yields CASSLDFGGLNYEQFF.

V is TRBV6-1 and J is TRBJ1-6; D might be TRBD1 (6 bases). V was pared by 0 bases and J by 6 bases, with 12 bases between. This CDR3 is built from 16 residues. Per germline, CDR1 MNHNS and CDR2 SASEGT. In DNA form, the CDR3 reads TGTGCCAGCAGTGAAGCTCCGACAGGAGTTAATTCACCCCTCCACTTT. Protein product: CASSEAPTGVNSPLHF.

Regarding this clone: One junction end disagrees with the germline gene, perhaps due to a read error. CDR3 bases: TGTGCCATCAGCCTTTCTCAGAACACTAAAGCTTTCTTT. This sequence encodes CAISLSQNTKAFF. V gene TRBV10-3 combines with J gene TRBJ1-1; D call uncertain. The CDR3 runs to 13 residues. Germline-derived CDR1 and CDR2 are ENHRY and SYGVKD.

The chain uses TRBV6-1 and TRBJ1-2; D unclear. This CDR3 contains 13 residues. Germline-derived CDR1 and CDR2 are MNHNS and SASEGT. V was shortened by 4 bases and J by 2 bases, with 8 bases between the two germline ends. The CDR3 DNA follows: TGTGCCAGCAGTGGGTGGCAAAACTATGGCTACACCTTC. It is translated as CASSGWQNYGYTF.

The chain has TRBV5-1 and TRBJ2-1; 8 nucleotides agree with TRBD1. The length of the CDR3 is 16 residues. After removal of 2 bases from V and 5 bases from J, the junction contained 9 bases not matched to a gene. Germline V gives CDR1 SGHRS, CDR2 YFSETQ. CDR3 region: CASSLGLQGENNEQFF. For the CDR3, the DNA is TGCGCCAGCAGCTTAGGTTTACAGGGGGAAAACAATGAGCAGTTCTTC.